These T cell receptor beta chains were read from a single sample in a study of PD-L1 blockade in urothelial cancer. Generated by immunoSEQ multiplex PCR, the TCRdb table keeps only in-frame clones and is missing some. The profile shows about 90,000 clones, approximately 91% of them singletons. The starting material was PBMCs, obtained around atezolizumab (anti-PD-L1) treatment. These receptors were taken from a man aged 55 to 69 with urothelial cancer. CDR3s include the opening cysteine and the closing phenylalanine or tryptophan. D genes are given only for firm matches. Clone size is given for some rows only: seen once, a few or many times, or a class if the clone is expanded.

J gene: TRBJ2-7; V gene: TRBV5-1; clone size: NA; CDR3 length: 13; D gene: TRBD2; CDR3 protein: CASRAGTNYEQYF; CDR3 DNA: TGCGCCAGCAGGGCCGGGACTAACTACGAGCAGTACTTC
J gene: TRBJ2-1; V gene: TRBV7-6; clone size: NA; CDR3 length: 15; D gene: TRBD2; CDR3 protein: CASSFGTSALDEQFF; CDR3 DNA: TGTGCCAGCAGCTTCGGGACTAGCGCTCTCGATGAGCAGTTCTTC
J gene: TRBJ1-2; V gene: TRBV27; clone size: once; CDR3 length: 15; D gene: NA; CDR3 protein: CASSSWDTTDGGYTF; CDR3 DNA: TGTGCCAGCAGTTCCTGGGACACAACCGACGGGGGCTACACCTTC
J gene: TRBJ1-1; V gene: TRBV7-9; clone size: once; CDR3 length: 15; D gene: NA; CDR3 protein: CASSEDGGGNTEAFF; CDR3 DNA: TGTGCCAGCAGCGAAGACGGGGGGGGGAACACTGAAGCTTTCTTT
J gene: TRBJ1-4; V gene: TRBV19; clone size: NA; CDR3 length: 16; D gene: NA; CDR3 protein: CASSTLFGGTNEKLFF; CDR3 DNA: TGTGCCAGTAGTACTTTATTCGGGGGGACTAATGAAAAACTGTTTTTT
J gene: TRBJ2-3; V gene: TRBV4-2; clone size: NA; CDR3 length: 17; D gene: TRBD2; CDR3 protein: CASSQDLGGTRPDTQYF; CDR3 DNA: TGTGCCAGCAGCCAAGATCTTGGCGGGACTAGACCGGATACGCAGTATTTT
J gene: TRBJ1-5; V gene: TRBV30; clone size: NA; CDR3 length: 13; D gene: NA; CDR3 protein: CAYSSALNQPQHF; CDR3 DNA: TGTGCCTACAGTAGCGCACTTAATCAGCCCCAGCATTTT
J gene: TRBJ1-2; V gene: TRBV5-1; clone size: once; CDR3 length: 13; D gene: TRBD1; CDR3 protein: CASSLDRGNGYTF; CDR3 DNA: TGCGCCAGCAGCCTGGACAGGGGTAATGGCTACACCTTC
J gene: TRBJ2-3; V gene: TRBV18; clone size: once; CDR3 length: 15; D gene: TRBD2; CDR3 protein: CASSPVGGDADTQYF; CDR3 DNA: TGTGCCAGCTCGCCAGTTGGGGGGGATGCAGATACGCAGTATTTT
J gene: TRBJ2-3; V gene: TRBV2; clone size: once; CDR3 length: 14; D gene: NA; CDR3 protein: CASSGVASTDTQYF; CDR3 DNA: TGTGCCAGCAGTGGTGTAGCTAGCACAGATACGCAGTATTTT
J gene: TRBJ2-4; V gene: TRBV18; clone size: NA; CDR3 length: 14; D gene: TRBD2; CDR3 protein: CASSPGVWEGIQYF; CDR3 DNA: TGTGCCAGCTCACCCGGAGTTTGGGAGGGGATTCAGTACTTC
J gene: TRBJ1-4; V gene: TRBV6-6; clone size: NA; CDR3 length: 13; D gene: TRBD1; CDR3 protein: CASRDSQYEKLFF; CDR3 DNA: TGTGCCAGCCGGGACAGCCAATATGAAAAACTGTTTTTT
J gene: TRBJ1-3; V gene: TRBV30; clone size: NA; CDR3 length: 13; D gene: NA; CDR3 protein: CAWSTGPGNTIYF; CDR3 DNA: TGTGCCTGGAGTACAGGGCCTGGAAACACCATATATTTT
J gene: TRBJ2-3; V gene: TRBV12-2; clone size: NA; CDR3 length: 21; D gene: NA; CDR3 protein: CASRLVGQCTGRYSCTDTQYF; CDR3 DNA: NA
J gene: TRBJ2-5; V gene: TRBV7-2; clone size: NA; CDR3 length: 18; D gene: TRBD2; CDR3 protein: CASSRTGTSGGAQETQYF; CDR3 DNA: TGTGCCAGCAGCAGGACCGGGACTAGCGGGGGAGCCCAGGAGACCCAGTACTTC
J gene: TRBJ2-3; V gene: TRBV2; clone size: once; CDR3 length: 15; D gene: TRBD2; CDR3 protein: CASSEPGGKADTQYF; CDR3 DNA: TGTGCCAGCAGTGAGCCGGGGGGGAAAGCAGATACGCAGTATTTT